These T cell receptor beta chains were read from a single sample in a study of T cell responses to AZD1222 COVID-19 vaccine. The table came from immunoSEQ multiplex PCR; TCRdb's copy has only in-frame clones and leaves some out. The repertoire holds some 150,000 clones, with 85% to 90% as singletons. The sequencing here drew on peripheral blood, taken 28 days after the second dose of the MenACWY control vaccine. Receptors originate from an adult who received the MenACWY meningococcal vaccine as a control. The CDR3 runs from the conserved cysteine through the conserved F or W. Size tells how often a clone was seen (once, few, many) or the class of an expanded clone, and some rows leave it out.

TRBV28 . CASSKKGYGYTF
TRBV9 . CASSVELAGVHEQYF
TRBV28 . CASGWRGSGNNEQFF
TRBV28 . CATTDNSYEQYF
TRBV18 . CASSPIRTESNQPQHF
TRBV11-3 . CASSLGSKSGLFF
TRBV2 . CASSEGIRGGNQPQHF
TRBV30 . CAGVGAQFFKQFF
TRBV9 few CASSVDPLAAYNEQFF
TRBV6-1 . CASSDSGTGWTGELFF
TRBV9 . CASSDNGRQQYF
TRBV19 . CASSLLTGELFF
TRBV4-3 . CASSQVSPTAEAFF
TRBV7-2 . CASSLSGGLLDEQYF
TRBV5-3 . CANVQRGGPSWLLQPQHF
TRBV25-1 . CASSVTYEQYF
TRBV19 . CASSMEREGRDTQYF